The source of this T cell receptor (beta chain) is a study of T cell clones after liver transplantation. For the study at large: Three of eight recipients were HCV-positive; others had non-autoimmune, non-viral indications. Study-level findings and limits: Circulating graft-donor-reactive CD4 TCRbeta sequences fell significantly post-transplant in 5 of 8 subjects. Migration into the graft, not deletion, may explain lost graft donor-reactive T cells.

About this clone: Antigen specificity is unknown.

The V gene end was trimmed by 6 bases and the J gene end by 8 bases; junction bases not matched to a gene: 7. Germline V gene sequence: CDR1 MDHEN, CDR2 SYDVKM. The CDR3 covers 14 residues. Sequencing used immunoSEQ multiplex PCR; TCRdb keeps in-frame clones, though not all of them. The profile shows 9,500 to 15,000 clones, roughly 74% of them singletons. This clonotype was obtained from a human patient who received a liver transplant. Some T cells may possibly be graft donor cells. Sequenced here: CD8+ T cells from blood, sampled at the 22-month timepoint. This chain joins TRBV28 and TRBJ1-5, with 10 bases fitting TRBD1. The CDR3: CASSRTGGWEPQHF. The DNA for the CDR3 is TGTGCCAGCAGCAGGACAGGGGGTTGGGAGCCCCAGCATTTT. The variable domain in full, with the rest retrieved from reference TRBV28 and TRBJ1-5, is DVKVTQSSRYLVKRTGEKVFLECVQDMDHENMFWYRQDPGLGLRLIYFSYDVKMKEKGDIPEGYSVSREKKERFSLILESASTNQTSMYLCASSRTGGWEPQHFGDGTRLSIL.